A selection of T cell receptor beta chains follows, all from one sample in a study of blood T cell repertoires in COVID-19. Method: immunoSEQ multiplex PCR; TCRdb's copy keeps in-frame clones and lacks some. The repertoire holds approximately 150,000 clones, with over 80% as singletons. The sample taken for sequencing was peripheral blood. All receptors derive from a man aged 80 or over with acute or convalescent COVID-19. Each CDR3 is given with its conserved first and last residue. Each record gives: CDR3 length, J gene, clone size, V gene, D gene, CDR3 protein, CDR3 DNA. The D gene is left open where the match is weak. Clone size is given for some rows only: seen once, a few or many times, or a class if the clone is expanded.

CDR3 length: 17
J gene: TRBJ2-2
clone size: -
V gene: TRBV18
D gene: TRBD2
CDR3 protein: CASSPRLAGSNTGELFF
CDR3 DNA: TGTGCCAGCTCACCAAGACTAGCGGGTTCGAACACCGGGGAGCTGTTTTTT

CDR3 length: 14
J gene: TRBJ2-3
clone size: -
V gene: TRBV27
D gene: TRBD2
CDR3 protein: CASRPAGVPDTQYF
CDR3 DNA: TGTGCCAGCAGACCAGCGGGAGTCCCAGATACGCAGTATTTT

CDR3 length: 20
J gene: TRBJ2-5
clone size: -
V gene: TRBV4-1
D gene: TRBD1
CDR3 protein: CASSLPPTSKQGPNAETQYF
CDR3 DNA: TGCGCCAGCAGCCTTCCCCCAACTTCAAAACAGGGGCCGAACGCAGAGACCCAGTACTTC

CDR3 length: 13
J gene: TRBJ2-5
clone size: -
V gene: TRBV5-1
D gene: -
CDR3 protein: CASSLAGGETQYF
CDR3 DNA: TGCGCCAGCAGCTTGGCCGGCGGTGAGACCCAGTACTTC

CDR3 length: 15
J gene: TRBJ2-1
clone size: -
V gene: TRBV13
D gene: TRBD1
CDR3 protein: CASSFRDRAGNEQFF
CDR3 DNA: TGTGCCAGCAGCTTCCGGGACAGGGCGGGCAATGAGCAGTTCTTC

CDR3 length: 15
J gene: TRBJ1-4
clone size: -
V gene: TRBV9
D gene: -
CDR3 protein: CASSVDPGPNEKLFF
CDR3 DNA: TGTGCCAGCAGCGTAGATCCAGGGCCGAATGAAAAACTGTTTTTT

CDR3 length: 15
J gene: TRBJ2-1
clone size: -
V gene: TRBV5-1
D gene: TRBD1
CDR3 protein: CASSRDRGYDNEQFF
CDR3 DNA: TGCGCCAGCAGCCGGGACAGGGGCTACGACAATGAGCAGTTCTTC

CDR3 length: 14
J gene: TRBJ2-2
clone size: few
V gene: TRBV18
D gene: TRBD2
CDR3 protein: CASSPGLAAGELFF
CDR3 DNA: TGTGCCAGCTCACCCGGACTAGCGGCCGGGGAGCTGTTTTTT

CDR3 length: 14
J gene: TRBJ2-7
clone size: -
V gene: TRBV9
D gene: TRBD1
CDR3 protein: CASSKGTGRDEQYF
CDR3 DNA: TGTGCCAGCAGCAAAGGGACAGGGAGGGACGAGCAGTACTTC

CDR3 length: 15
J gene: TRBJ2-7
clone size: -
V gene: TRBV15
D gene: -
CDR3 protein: CATSRAGGLGYEQYF
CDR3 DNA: TGTGCCACCAGCAGAGCCGGGGGATTGGGCTACGAGCAGTACTTC

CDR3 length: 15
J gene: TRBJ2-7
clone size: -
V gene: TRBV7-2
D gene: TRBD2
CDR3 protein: CASSSSSGGAYEQYF
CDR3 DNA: TGTGCCAGCAGCTCCTCTAGCGGGGGGGCCTACGAGCAGTACTTC